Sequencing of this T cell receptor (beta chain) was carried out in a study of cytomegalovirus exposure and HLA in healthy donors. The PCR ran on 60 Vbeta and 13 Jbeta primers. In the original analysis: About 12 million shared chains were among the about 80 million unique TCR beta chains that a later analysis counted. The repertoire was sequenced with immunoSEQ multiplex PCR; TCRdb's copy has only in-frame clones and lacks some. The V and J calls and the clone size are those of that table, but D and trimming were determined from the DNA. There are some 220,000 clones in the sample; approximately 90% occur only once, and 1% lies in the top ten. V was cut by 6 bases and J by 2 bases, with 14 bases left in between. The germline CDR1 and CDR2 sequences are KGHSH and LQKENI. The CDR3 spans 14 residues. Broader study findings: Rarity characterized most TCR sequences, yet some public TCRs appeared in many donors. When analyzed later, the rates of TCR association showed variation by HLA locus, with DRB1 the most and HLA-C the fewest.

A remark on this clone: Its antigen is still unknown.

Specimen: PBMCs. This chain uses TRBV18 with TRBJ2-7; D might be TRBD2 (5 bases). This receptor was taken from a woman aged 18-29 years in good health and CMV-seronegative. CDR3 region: CASSSTGVPYEQYF. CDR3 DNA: TGTGCCAGCTCGTCAACCGGGGTCCCCTACGAGCAGTACTTC.